Sequencing of this TCR beta chain was carried out in a study of T cell responses to AZD1222 COVID-19 vaccine. The study, taken as a whole, reports: At 160-218 and 743-854, vaccine-associated CD4 TCRs were dominant, and they spanned spike. Repertoires in all cases were sampled only once the peak T cell response had passed.

CDR1 and CDR2 (germline): GTSNPN, SVGIG (reference sequence). The V end lost 3 bases, the J end lost 2 bases, and 5 bases lay between the germline ends. This CDR3 comprises 11 residues. Sequencing used immunoSEQ multiplex PCR; TCRdb keeps in-frame clones, though not all of them. This sample has 180,000 or so clones; just over 90% occur once, and the top ten carry about 3%. A note on this clone: Its cognate antigen is unknown.

Sequencing was performed on peripheral blood, taken on day 0 of AZD1222 vaccination. J is TRBJ2-7 and V is TRBV30; D is ambiguous. The sequence was obtained from an adult in good health. The CDR3 coding sequence is TGTGCCTGGAGCCCAGCCTACGAGCAGTACTTC. The encoded protein is CAWSPAYEQYF.